This T cell receptor beta chain was captured by sequencing in a study of T cell responses to AZD1222 COVID-19 vaccine. Study-level background: Combined were second doses at about 4 or about 12 weeks.

Unmatched junction bases numbered 6, after V lost 5 bases and J lost 2 bases. CDR1 and CDR2 from the germline V gene are MNHNY and SVGAGI (reference sequence). The CDR3 has 15 residues. The protocol was immunoSEQ multiplex PCR, while the TCRdb copy is restricted to in-frame clones and leaves out a portion. Here the sample spans more than 100,000 clones, about 94% being singletons. Notes on the study in general: Two AZD1222 doses significantly raised spike-specific TCR breadth and depth over controls. Vaccine-associated CD4 TCRs ranged over spike, dominating at 160-218 and 743-854. Donors skewed white British and female; clonal diversity was possibly underestimated.

As for this clone: Its specificity is not known.

The V and J genes are TRBV6-6 and TRBJ1-3; 7 nucleotides align to TRBD1. The sequences come from peripheral blood, collected on day 0 of AZD1222 vaccination. The source is an adult in good health. The CDR3: CASSQRTGAGNTIYF. As DNA, the CDR3 is TGTGCCAGCAGTCAAAGAACAGGGGCTGGAAACACCATATATTTT.